This record covers a single T cell receptor beta chain. Its antigen is unknown. Vbeta (60) and Jbeta (13) primers were used in the PCR. This table comes from immunoSEQ multiplex PCR, and its TCRdb copy is limited to in-frame clones, with some not included. The data contain about 130,000 clones, 75% to 85% of them singletons. These data come from a study of cytomegalovirus exposure and HLA in healthy donors. The CDR3 extends over 14 amino acids. V was clipped by 5 bases and J by 4 bases; unmatched bases: 7. Germline V gives CDR1 MNHEY, CDR2 SVGAGI. Study-level findings and limits: A later analysis linked more than 15,000 TCR beta sequences to HLA alleles at 0.05 false discovery rate. Cytomegalovirus association was assigned to approximately 180 TCR beta chains. Sequencing probably produced one cluster of sequence variants that were highly shared.

The chain employs TRBV6-5 and TRBJ2-7; 8 positions match TRBD1. The receptor's source is a male donor in good health and CMV-seronegative. Sequences were obtained from PBMCs. The CDR3 nucleotides read TGTGCCAGCAGTCTTGGACAGGGTGTATACGAGCAGTACTTC. Protein product: CASSLGQGVYEQYF.